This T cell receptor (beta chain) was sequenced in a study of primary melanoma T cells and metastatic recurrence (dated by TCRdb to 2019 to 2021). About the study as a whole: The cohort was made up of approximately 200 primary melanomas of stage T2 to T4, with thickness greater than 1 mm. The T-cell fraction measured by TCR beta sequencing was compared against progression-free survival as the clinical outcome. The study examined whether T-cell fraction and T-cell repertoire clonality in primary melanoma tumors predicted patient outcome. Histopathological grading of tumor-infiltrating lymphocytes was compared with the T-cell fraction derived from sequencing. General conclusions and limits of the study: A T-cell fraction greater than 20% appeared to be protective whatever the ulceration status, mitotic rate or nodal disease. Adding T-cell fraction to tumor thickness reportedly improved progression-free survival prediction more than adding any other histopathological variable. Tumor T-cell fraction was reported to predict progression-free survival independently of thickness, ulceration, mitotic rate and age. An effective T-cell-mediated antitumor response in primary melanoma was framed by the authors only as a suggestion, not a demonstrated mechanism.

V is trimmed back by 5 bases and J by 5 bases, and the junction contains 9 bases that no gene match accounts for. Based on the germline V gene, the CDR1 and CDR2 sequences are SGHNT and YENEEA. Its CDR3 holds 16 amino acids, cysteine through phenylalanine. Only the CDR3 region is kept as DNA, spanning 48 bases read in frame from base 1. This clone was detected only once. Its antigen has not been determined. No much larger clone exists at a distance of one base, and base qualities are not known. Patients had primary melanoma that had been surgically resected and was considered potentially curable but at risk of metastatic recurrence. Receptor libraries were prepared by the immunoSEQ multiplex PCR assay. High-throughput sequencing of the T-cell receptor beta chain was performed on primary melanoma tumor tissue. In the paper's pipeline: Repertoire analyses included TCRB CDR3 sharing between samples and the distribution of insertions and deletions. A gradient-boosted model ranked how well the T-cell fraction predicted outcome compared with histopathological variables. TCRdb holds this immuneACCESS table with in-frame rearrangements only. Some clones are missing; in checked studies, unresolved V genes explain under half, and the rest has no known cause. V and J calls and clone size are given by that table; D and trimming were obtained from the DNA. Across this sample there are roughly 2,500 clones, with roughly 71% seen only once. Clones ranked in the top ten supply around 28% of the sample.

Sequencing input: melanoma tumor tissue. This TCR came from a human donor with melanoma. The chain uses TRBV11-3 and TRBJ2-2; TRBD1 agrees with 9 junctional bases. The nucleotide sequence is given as TGTGCCAGCAGCGGACGACAGGGGGAATATACCGGGGAGCTGTTTTTT. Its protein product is CASSGRQGEYTGELFF.